Listed here are 10 T cell receptor beta chains from one sample, sequenced in a study of cytomegalovirus exposure and HLA in healthy donors. The PCR made use of 60 Vbeta and 13 Jbeta primers. TCRdb's copy holds only in-frame clones and misses some; the assay was immunoSEQ multiplex PCR. The sample table includes about 110,000 clones. Sequencing was performed on PBMCs. Every receptor here comes from a young man in good health and CMV-seronegative.

The genes are TRBV6-1 and TRBJ2-3, with 10 bases matching TRBD1. The CDR3 consists of 15 residues. J gave up 4 bases and V 8 bases, and 9 bases lay outside the gene matches. Germline CDR1 MNHNS, CDR2 SASEGT. CDR3 sequence reads: CASGTGTGVSDTQYF. CDR3 coding DNA: TGTGCCAGCGGAACCGGGACAGGGGTGTCAGATACGCAGTATTTT.

Here the CDR3 reads CASSQEQGAYEQYF. The CDR3 DNA sequence: TGTGCCAGCAGCCAAGAACAGGGGGCTTACGAGCAGTACTTC. The chain uses TRBV14 and TRBJ2-7, with 9 bases matching TRBD1. Germline values: CDR1 SGHDN, CDR2 FVKESK. The V gene end was trimmed by 0 bases and the J gene end by 4 bases; junction bases not matched to a gene: 1. The CDR3 runs 14 residues.

The chain recombines TRBV12-5 with TRBJ1-2; D uncertain. Germline V gene sequence: CDR1 LGHNT, CDR2 FRNRAP. The V gene lost 6 bases and the J gene lost 7 bases, with 9 bases spanning the gap. This CDR3 has 11 amino acids. As DNA, the CDR3 is TGTGCTAGTGGGGTTGGCAGTGGCTACACCTTC. Translating it yields CASGVGSGYTF.

The genes are TRBV11-2 and TRBJ2-5; D unclear. The CDR3 covers 12 residues. Germline assignment: CDR1 SGHAT and CDR2 FQNNGV. Trimming shortened V by 5 bases and J by 2 bases, and 6 bases separated the two germline ends. The CDR3, as DNA: TGTGCCAGCAGCGAACAACAAGAGACCCAGTACTTC. Residues: CASSEQQETQYF.

The J gene is TRBJ1-6, the V gene TRBV5-1; 9 nucleotides agree with TRBD1. There are 20 residues in the CDR3. CDR1 and CDR2 (germline): SGHRS, YFSETQ. V lost 4 bases to trimming and J lost 0 bases; unmatched junction nucleotides: 14. In nucleotides, the CDR3 is TGCGCCAGCAGCCCCTATTCCCGGGACAGGGCCTACTCCTATAATTCACCCCTCCACTTT. Its protein product is CASSPYSRDRAYSYNSPLHF.

The V call is TRBV30, the J call TRBJ2-1; no clear D. CDR1 and CDR2 (germline): GTSNPN, SVGIG (reference sequence). Trimming left V 2 bases short and J 0 bases short, with 8 bases between. This CDR3 has 14 amino acids. The DNA of the CDR3 is TGTGCCTGGAGTTGGAGAAGCTCCTACAATGAGCAGTTCTTC. This encodes CAWSWRSSYNEQFF.

J is TRBJ2-7 and V is TRBV20-1, with D tentatively TRBD2 (7 bases). V was cut by 1 base and J by 12 bases, with 13 bases left in between. The CDR3 length is 11 residues. The germline gives CDR1 DFQATT, CDR2 SNEGSKA (reference sequence). The CDR3 DNA sequence: TGCAGTGCTAGAGCTTGGGGGGGCTGGTACTTC. Its translation: CSARAWGGWYF.

The chain recombines TRBV4-1 with TRBJ1-1, with 9 nucleotides matching TRBD1. This CDR3 spans 15 amino acids. CDR1 is MGHRA, CDR2 YSYEKL, per germline. Trimming at V came to 4 bases and at J to 5 bases, leaving 8 bases not matched to a gene. The CDR3 sequence: CASSLNRGQMTEAFF. The CDR3, as DNA: TGCGCCAGCAGCCTGAACAGGGGGCAAATGACTGAAGCTTTCTTT.

The chain recombines TRBV6-5 with TRBJ2-1, with 8 bases lining up with TRBD1. Trimming took 7 bases from V and 14 from J; bases not matched to a gene: 7. The germline CDR1 and CDR2 sequences are MNHEY and SVGAGI. The CDR3 is 11 residues long. CDR3 coding DNA: TGTGCCAGCATAGCAGGGGGCTTGAAGTTCTTC. Protein: CASIAGGLKFF.

The J gene is TRBJ1-2, the V gene TRBV4-2; a weak D match, TRBD1 (5 bases). Trimming stripped 1 base from V and 7 bases from J, with 13 bases between. Germline V CDR1 and CDR2: LGHNA, YNFKEQ. This CDR3 has 14 amino acids. The CDR3 sequence: CASSQGTQGGGYTF. DNA of the CDR3: TGTGCCAGCAGCCAAGGGACGCAGGGCGGTGGCTACACCTTC.